This passage covers 11 T cell receptor beta chains from one sample sequenced in a study of shared clonotypes between healthy human individuals. TCRdb keeps only in-frame clones here, not all; method: immunoSEQ multiplex PCR. The sample lists millions of clones, approximately 94% occurring once. The sample comprised naive CD4+ T cells sorted from blood. Subset noted: CD45RA+ positively selected. These receptors all come from a man between 18 and 35 years old in good health.

The rearrangement joins TRBV2 to TRBJ1-5, with 7 bases fitting TRBD1. The germline V gene encodes CDR1 SNHLY and CDR2 FYNNEI. The V and J ends lost 7 bases and 0 bases, in that order; junction bases with no gene match: 6. The CDR3 has 15 amino acids. Written as DNA, the CDR3 is TGTGCCAGCAACCCCGACAGGGCTAGCAATCAGCCCCAGCATTTT. As protein: CASNPDRASNQPQHF.

The chain carries TRBV28 and TRBJ1-1; TRBD1 matches 7 bases. This CDR3 has 12 residues. The germline V gene has CDR1 MDHEN and CDR2 SYDVKM. J was trimmed by 4 bases and V by 11 bases; bases with no gene match: 7. The CDR3: CACFSGGTEAFF. In DNA form, the CDR3 reads TGTGCCTGTTTCTCAGGGGGCACTGAAGCTTTCTTT. The entire variable domain, with the rest obtained from reference TRBV28 and TRBJ1-1, is as follows: DVKVTQSSRYLVKRTGEKVFLECVQDMDHENMFWYRQDPGLGLRLIYFSYDVKMKEKGDIPEGYSVSREKKERFSLILESASTNQTSMYLCACFSGGTEAFFGQGTRLTVV.

The chain employs TRBV29-1 and TRBJ2-5, with D perhaps TRBD1 (6 bases). The CDR3 loop spans 14 amino acids. The V gene's germline CDR1 is SQVTM and CDR2 ANQGSEA. Trimming took off 8 bases at V and 4 bases at J, with 20 bases between the two ends. CDR3 region: CSTRKGDPGETQYF. The CDR3 DNA follows: TGCAGCACACGAAAGGGGGACCCGGGAGAGACCCAGTACTTC.

The chain joins TRBV7-6 to TRBJ2-7; possibly TRBD1 or TRBD2 for D (6 bases each). The length of the CDR3 is 12 residues. V was cut by 5 bases and J by 7 bases, with 12 bases left in between. Germline V CDR1 and CDR2: SGHVS, FNYEAQ. CDR3 in amino acids: CASSARDTEQYF. The CDR3 region has the DNA TGTGCCAGCAGCGCGCGGGACACGGAGCAGTACTTC.

The rearrangement joins TRBV28 to TRBJ2-4; 7 nucleotides match TRBD1. Germline loops: CDR1 MDHEN, CDR2 SYDVKM. J lost 0 bases, V lost 6 bases, and 5 bases had no gene match. CDR3 length: 15 amino acids. Written as DNA, the CDR3 is TGTGCCAGCAGCCGGGGACAGCTAGCCAAAAACATTCAGTACTTC. This gives the protein CASSRGQLAKNIQYF.

The chain recombines TRBV7-9 with TRBJ1-2; D unclear. V lost 1 base and J 5 bases, leaving 2 bases between the germline ends. Germline assignment: CDR1 SEHNR and CDR2 FQNEAQ (reference sequence). This CDR3 contains 11 residues. CDR3 sequence (DNA): TGTGCCAGCAGCTTAGAGTATGGCTACACCTTC. Amino acid sequence: CASSLEYGYTF.

The chain couples TRBV30 to TRBJ2-4; D uncertain. The germline V gene encodes CDR1 GTSNPN and CDR2 SVGIG (reference sequence). Between the trimmed V and J ends, which lost 2 bases and 3 bases, there was a span of 11 bases. This CDR3 is built from 14 residues. CDR3 in DNA: TGTGCCTGGAGTATAGCCTCTGTCAAAAACATTCAGTACTTC. Translation: CAWSIASVKNIQYF.

The chain couples TRBV28 to TRBJ1-4, with 7 bases aligning to TRBD1. The CDR3 is 13 residues long. The junction had 6 bases not matched to a gene; V was cut back by 6 bases and J by 8 bases. Germline V lookup: CDR1 MDHEN, CDR2 SYDVKM. Here the CDR3 DNA reads TGTGCCAGCAGCAACAGGGGAGGGGAAAAACTGTTTTTT. Translated, it gives CASSNRGGEKLFF.

This clone was seen more than once but under ten times. The same CDR3 can be traced to other DNA sequences in this sample. The genes are TRBV18 and TRBJ2-5; D gene uncertain. V dropped 1 base and J dropped 0 bases, with 3 bases sitting between them. CDR1 and CDR2 from the germline V gene are KGHSH and LQKENI. CDR3 length: 13 amino acids. The CDR3 loop reads CASSPRNQETQYF. CDR3 DNA sequence: TGTGCCAGCTCACCACGCAACCAAGAGACCCAGTACTTC.

A remark on this clone: Other DNA sequences in this sample translate to the same CDR3. The chain recombines TRBV9 with TRBJ2-3, with a possible D match to TRBD2 (6 bases). The V and J ends lost 4 bases and 3 bases respectively, with 12 bases between them. This CDR3 comprises 14 residues. The V gene's germline CDR1 is SGDLS and CDR2 YYNGEE. CDR3 nucleotide sequence: TGTGCCAGCAGCCTCGGGACTTCGACAGATACGCAGTATTTT. Translated: CASSLGTSTDTQYF.

The chain carries TRBV6-4 and TRBJ2-7; D ambiguous. CDR3 length: 14 amino acids. Germline-derived CDR1 and CDR2 are MRHNA and SNTAGT. The germline V and J ends were trimmed by 5 bases and 0 bases, with 11 bases remaining between them. The CDR3 DNA sequence: TGTGCCAGCAGTCCCAGTCGCCTCTCCTACGAGCAGTACTTC. Translation: CASSPSRLSYEQYF.